This T cell receptor (beta chain) was found in a study of response to subunit inactivated influenza vaccine. Overall study results and limits: Seasonal influenza vaccination, on each occasion, was suggested by the authors to recruit few new T cells.

A note on this clonotype: Its specificity is unknown. Given a much more abundant clone one base away, this may be a read error.

TCRdb re-called the RT-PCR reads through MiXCR, storing one row per CDR3 protein. The data contain around 480,000 distinct CDR3 sequences, roughly 11% of them seen just once; the ten biggest clones take up around 12%. Germline loops: CDR1 MDHEN, CDR2 SYDVKM. There are 16 residues in the CDR3. The TCR comes from a man in his fifties who received an inactivated influenza vaccine. The rearrangement links TRBV28 to TRBJ2-7; 11 nucleotides align to TRBD2. The sample in question was PBMCs from blood, obtained more than 35 days after vaccination. Here the CDR3 DNA reads TGTGCCAGCTGTTTATTAGCGGGAGGGTTCATGGACGAGCAGTACTTC. Translating gives CASCLLAGGFMDEQYF.